The rows below give T cell receptor beta chains drawn from one sample of a study of T cell repertoires in cytomegalovirus infection. Their specific antigens are unknown. One entry per CDR3 protein, called by TCRdb with MiXCR from the reads. The sample lists some 500,000 distinct CDR3 sequences, about 33% seen once, with 17% in the top ten. Here the sequenced sample was cultured PBMCs, taken from culture after CMV antigen stimulation. Receptors originate from a human donor in good health (CMV status not recorded). Some clones in this sample may be carry-over from other donors' samples. Both conserved end residues are part of each CDR3.

V: TRBV7-2; J: TRBJ2-1; CDR3: CASSFLSGQFF
V: TRBV7-9; J: TRBJ2-6; CDR3: CASSSPGQISGANVLTF
V: TRBV30; J: TRBJ1-5; CDR3: CAWSGTGLFQPQHF
V: TRBV7-2; J: TRBJ1-6; CDR3: CASSFRYNSPLHF
V: TRBV4-1; J: TRBJ1-1; CDR3: CASSQDPRGNTEAFF
V: TRBV28; J: TRBJ1-2; CDR3: CASTSWRDGYTF
V: TRBV19; J: TRBJ1-1; CDR3: CASSFQQWGNTEAFF
V: TRBV6-1; J: TRBJ2-5; CDR3: CASSYFPETQYF
V: TRBV19; J: TRBJ2-2; CDR3: CASSMVGQVGELFF
V: TRBV10-3; J: TRBJ2-5; CDR3: CAISESVTAQETQYF
V: TRBV7-2; J: TRBJ1-2; CDR3: CASSPWGGANYGYTF
V: TRBV4-1; J: TRBJ1-4; CDR3: CASRLGQGDLPNEKLFF
V: TRBV2; J: TRBJ2-5; CDR3: CASHGRGYSETQYF
V: TRBV6-6; J: TRBJ1-5; CDR3: CASSYPWTTGASNQPQHF
V: TRBV7-8; J: TRBJ2-3; CDR3: CASGPRLAGTDTQYF
V: TRBV6-8; J: TRBJ1-5; CDR3: CASSWGEDQPQHF
V: TRBV7-9; J: TRBJ2-7; CDR3: CASSPRREGPQTYEQYF
V: TRBV12-3/TRBV12-4; J: TRBJ2-1; CDR3: CASSSRAGWGNEQFF
V: TRBV30; J: TRBJ2-5; CDR3: CAWRKSGSRETQYF
V: TRBV30; J: TRBJ1-2; CDR3: CAWSATGGDYGYTF
V: TRBV28; J: TRBJ2-4; CDR3: CASSPFGDGAKNIQYF
V: TRBV20-1; J: TRBJ2-5; CDR3: CSARGYVGETQYF
V: TRBV12-3/TRBV12-4; J: TRBJ1-1; CDR3: CASRVFRMNTEAFF
V: TRBV28; J: TRBJ2-7; CDR3: CASSLSTGGTIKQYF
V: TRBV12-3/TRBV12-4; J: TRBJ1-1; CDR3: CASRLRDRNTEAFF
V: TRBV7-2; J: TRBJ1-5; CDR3: CASSLQQGHQPQHF
V: TRBV28; J: TRBJ2-5; CDR3: CASRPDDSAARETQYF
V: TRBV27; J: TRBJ1-5; CDR3: CASSALARGLGNQPQHF
V: TRBV6-5; J: TRBJ2-5; CDR3: CASSYIHLTQYF
V: TRBV9; J: TRBJ1-4; CDR3: CASSVEDGNEKLFF
V: TRBV29-1; J: TRBJ2-3; CDR3: CSVVVPPTDTQYF
V: TRBV7-2; J: TRBJ1-2; CDR3: CASSFSPGGGYGYTF
V: TRBV5-1; J: TRBJ2-2; CDR3: CASSLIAGPGELFF
V: TRBV6-2/TRBV6-3; J: TRBJ2-1; CDR3: CASSPVRNNEQFF
V: TRBV19; J: TRBJ2-1; CDR3: CASSEDRSSYNEQFF
V: TRBV23-1; J: TRBJ2-3; CDR3: CASSQSPPRVGRTDTQYF
V: TRBV20-1; J: TRBJ2-7; CDR3: CSAEPGTGGYEQYF
V: TRBV6-1; J: TRBJ2-7; CDR3: CASSRPQGEQYF
V: TRBV19; J: TRBJ1-2; CDR3: CASNPATQGYYGYTF
V: TRBV28; J: TRBJ2-7; CDR3: CASSFWGLASSYEQYF
V: TRBV11-3; J: TRBJ2-3; CDR3: CASSSRGNTDTQYF
V: TRBV28; J: TRBJ1-5; CDR3: CASSFGQGLRSSSNQPQHF
V: TRBV6-2/TRBV6-3; J: TRBJ2-1; CDR3: CASSYPDRRAFREQFF
V: TRBV19; J: TRBJ2-1; CDR3: CASSIQTGAYNEQFF
V: TRBV27; J: TRBJ2-1; CDR3: CASSPADRDGSEQFF
V: TRBV24-1; J: TRBJ1-1; CDR3: CATHTKGWGATEAFF
V: TRBV4-1; J: TRBJ1-5; CDR3: CASSHVHSENQPQHF
V: TRBV7-2; J: TRBJ2-5; CDR3: CASSLGLPGLAQETQYF
V: TRBV28; J: TRBJ1-3; CDR3: CASSYGGTGNTIYF
V: TRBV12-3/TRBV12-4; J: TRBJ2-1; CDR3: CASNQEAGTSYNEQFF
V: TRBV11-2; J: TRBJ1-5; CDR3: CASSLGGRFAGTPDQPQHF
V: TRBV23-1; J: TRBJ1-2; CDR3: CASSPNRQGRRHGYTF
V: TRBV7-2; J: TRBJ2-1; CDR3: CASSQDRVLFF